This T cell receptor beta chain was sequenced for a study of memory CD8 T cells in hepatitis C reinfection. At the level of the study: Two donors cleared primary HCV but became chronic after reinfection. Peak reinfection sampling occurred 3 to 8 weeks after detected reinfection. Reinfection meant HCV RNA positivity after two negatives ≥60 days apart.

TCRdb's copy holds only in-frame clones and misses some; the assay was immunoSEQ multiplex PCR. The data show about 47,000 clones, roughly 90% seen once. CDR1 is SGHNT and CDR2 is YYREEE in the germline V gene (reference sequence). The CDR3 extends over 12 amino acids. V lost 0 bases and J lost 10, with 8 bases in between. Time point noted: peak reinfection, 3 to 8 weeks after reinfection detection. The sorted cells went straight to TCR sequencing with no prior in vitro expansion. The chain has TRBV5-4 and TRBJ2-1; D gene unclear. This receptor was identified in a man in his late teens or twenties with hepatitis C virus infection. The specimen sequenced was naive CD8+ T cells sorted from blood. CDR3 DNA sequence: TGTGCCAGCAGCTTGGCGGGTGGGGAGCAGTTCTTC. Translation: CASSLAGGEQFF.